These 24 T cell receptor beta chains came from one sample sequenced in a study of blood T cell repertoires in COVID-19. Profiling relied on immunoSEQ multiplex PCR, and the TCRdb table lists in-frame clones only, not all of them. The sample includes 200,000 to 250,000 clones, more than 80% of them seen just once. Sequenced sample: PBMCs or T cells enriched from blood (not recorded which). These receptor sequences come from a man aged 25 to 45 who had recovered from COVID-19.

The chain is built from TRBV19 and TRBJ2-7, with 13 bases aligning to TRBD2. V gave up 5 bases and J gave up 1 base; unmatched junction bases: 8. This CDR3 spans 17 amino acids. Germline values: CDR1 LNHDA, CDR2 SQIVND (reference sequence). CDR3 in amino acids: CASSPKRGLAGSYEQYF. The CDR3 DNA reads TGTGCCAGTAGTCCTAAACGGGGACTAGCGGGATCCTACGAGCAGTACTTC.

This chain uses TRBV2 with TRBJ1-6; D ambiguous. The ends were cut back, 0 bases at V and 8 bases at J, with 8 bases in the middle. Germline values: CDR1 SNHLY, CDR2 FYNNEI. There are 14 residues in the CDR3. The CDR3 nucleotides read TGTGCCAGCAGTGAAGCGTCGAGGGATTCACCCCTCCACTTT. It translates to CASSEASRDSPLHF.

This clone was observed once. The chain couples TRBV30 to TRBJ1-2, with D unclear. The CDR3 is 11 amino acids. Trimming cost V 2 bases and J 8 bases, with 9 bases left between them. Per germline, CDR1 GTSNPN and CDR2 SVGIG (reference sequence). In nucleotides, the CDR3 is TGTGCCTGGAGTCTGGTGGAGGGCTACACCTTC. Translated: CAWSLVEGYTF.

This sequence joins TRBV14 and TRBJ1-2; no reliable D call. The V end was cut by 0 bases, the J end by 8 bases, with 13 bases between. The CDR3 is 14 residues long. CDR1 and CDR2 from the germline V gene are SGHDN and FVKESK. The CDR3 here is CASSQDLSFYGYTF. CDR3 DNA: TGTGCCAGCAGCCAAGATCTGAGTTTCTACGGCTACACCTTC.

The chain is built from TRBV6-4 and TRBJ2-1; D is uncertain. This CDR3 spans 14 amino acids. The V and J ends lost 10 bases and 3 bases respectively, with 16 bases between them. CDR1 and CDR2 from the germline V gene are MRHNA and SNTAGT. The CDR3 loop is CATKQAPGYNEQFF. CDR3 coding DNA: TGTGCCACCAAGCAGGCCCCCGGCTACAATGAGCAGTTCTTC.

The V gene is TRBV18, the J gene TRBJ2-3; 12 bases align to TRBD2. CDR1 is KGHSH, CDR2 LQKENI, per germline. There are 16 residues in the CDR3. Trimming cost V 5 bases and J 9 bases; bases outside gene matches: 12. DNA of the CDR3: TGTGCCAGCTCATCTCCTAGCGGGGGGGATGTTATGACGCAGTATTTT. Translated: CASSSPSGGDVMTQYF.

This chain links TRBV7-6 with TRBJ2-3; the match to TRBD2 covers 8 bases. The CDR3 runs to 15 residues. The ends lost 5 bases at V and 0 bases at J; junction bases unmatched: 4. In germline, CDR1 is SGHVS, CDR2 FNYEAQ. This chain's CDR3 is CASSRTSGSTDTQYF. Written as DNA, the CDR3 is TGTGCCAGCAGCCGTACTAGCGGTAGCACAGATACGCAGTATTTT.

The chain has TRBV5-4 and TRBJ2-5; 9 bases align to TRBD2. The germline V gene encodes CDR1 SGHNT and CDR2 YYREEE (reference sequence). V shed 0 bases, J shed 0 bases, and the junction held 0 bases outside the gene matches. The CDR3 extends over 15 amino acids. In DNA form, the CDR3 reads TGTGCCAGCAGCTTGGGACTAGCGGACCAAGAGACCCAGTACTTC. Translation gives CASSLGLADQETQYF. The variable domain in full, with the rest retrieved from reference TRBV5-4 and TRBJ2-5, is ETGVTQSPTHLIKTRGQQVTLRCSSQSGHNTVSWYQQALGQGPQFIFQYYREEENGRGNFPPRFSGLQFPNYSSELNVNALELDDSALYLCASSLGLADQETQYFGPGTRLLVL.

The chain joins TRBV5-1 to TRBJ2-3, with 11 bases matching TRBD1. CDR3 size: 15 residues. The germline V gene encodes CDR1 SGHRS and CDR2 YFSETQ. V was clipped by 5 bases and J by 4 bases; unmatched bases: 6. CDR3 amino acids: CASRRTGGASDTQYF. CDR3 in DNA: TGCGCCAGCAGACGGACAGGGGGCGCCTCAGATACGCAGTATTTT.

V is TRBV19 and J is TRBJ1-1, with 12 bases aligning to TRBD1. J gave up 5 bases and V 5 bases, and 12 bases lay outside the gene matches. Germline V gene data show CDR1 as LNHDA and CDR2 as SQIVND (reference sequence). The CDR3 sequence is 17 residues long. CDR3 DNA: TGTGCCAGTAGTTATGGCCGGGACAGGGGGCTTGATACTGAAGCTTTCTTT. This translates into CASSYGRDRGLDTEAFF.

This chain connects TRBV30 to TRBJ1-1; D not resolved. CDR1 GTSNPN and CDR2 SVGIG come from the germline V gene (reference sequence). The V end lost 5 bases, the J end lost 7 bases, and 11 bases lay between the germline ends. The CDR3 contains 11 residues. The CDR3 here is CAWVDTHEAFF. CDR3 in DNA: TGTGCCTGGGTAGACACCCATGAAGCTTTCTTT.

The rearrangement joins TRBV27 to TRBJ1-5, with D possibly TRBD1 on 6 matching bases. The CDR3 covers 14 residues. V lost 3 bases, J lost 2 bases, and 8 bases lay in between. The germline CDR1 and CDR2 sequences are MNHEY and SMNVEV (reference sequence). CDR3 sequence: CASSFRQGNQPQHF. The CDR3 nucleotides read TGTGCCAGCAGTTTCCGACAGGGCAATCAGCCCCAGCATTTT.

The chain links TRBV7-9 to TRBJ1-6, with a weak D call TRBD1 (6 bases). The CDR3 runs 13 residues. Germline-derived CDR1 and CDR2 are SEHNR and FQNEAQ (reference sequence). V lost 5 bases to trimming and J lost 7 bases, with 9 bases between them. Written as DNA, the CDR3 is TGTGCCAGCAGCCCTCAGGGGAATTCACCCCTCCACTTT. It is translated as CASSPQGNSPLHF.

A remark on this clone: The germline gene is not matched at one end of the junction; a read error may be the cause. The chain links TRBV2 to TRBJ2-7; D remains ambiguous. The CDR3 extends over 11 amino acids. Germline CDR1 reads SNHLY; CDR2 reads FYNNEI. The CDR3 spells CVSSEGTRQYF. DNA for the CDR3: TGTGTCAGCAGTGAAGGTACAAGGCAGTACTTC. Filled out from reference TRBV2 and TRBJ2-7, the complete variable domain reads EPEVTQTPSHQVTQMGQEVILRCVPISNHLYFYWYRQILGQKVEFLVSFYNNEISEKSEIFDDQFSVERPDGSNFTLKIRSTKLEDSAMYFCVSSEGTRQYFGPGTRLTVT.

V and J are TRBV12-5 and TRBJ2-1; TRBD1 is a possible D gene (5 bases). Germline V CDR1 and CDR2: LGHNT, FRNRAP. The CDR3 contains 16 residues. With 5 bases removed from V and 1 base from J, the gap between germline ends came to 15 bases. The CDR3 region has the DNA TGTGCTAGTGGTCCCAACAGGCCCCCGTCCTACAATGAGCAGTTCTTC. Amino acid sequence: CASGPNRPPSYNEQFF.

V is TRBV11-3 and J is TRBJ2-1; 7 bases line up with TRBD2. V shed 5 bases and J 9 bases; nucleotides not matched to a gene: 7. Germline loops: CDR1 SGHNT, CDR2 YENEEA. The CDR3 consists of 13 residues. The CDR3, as DNA: TGTGCCAGCAGCCTCGGACTAGGAGGTGAGCAGTTCTTC. It codes for CASSLGLGGEQFF.

This clone was recorded only once. The chain has TRBV2 and TRBJ2-1; D possibly corresponds to TRBD1 (5 bases). The germline V and J ends were trimmed by 1 base and 0 bases, with 7 bases remaining between them. The V gene's germline CDR1 is SNHLY and CDR2 FYNNEI. The CDR3 consists of 15 residues. CDR3: CASSEEGFSYNEQFF. DNA of the CDR3: TGTGCCAGCAGTGAAGAGGGGTTCTCCTACAATGAGCAGTTCTTC.

The chain joins TRBV29-1 to TRBJ2-2; maybe TRBD2 (5 bases). Germline V lookup: CDR1 SQVTM, CDR2 ANQGSEA. Trimming removed 5 bases at V and 2 bases at J, with 9 bases between. The CDR3 has 13 amino acids. Here the CDR3 reads CSVMRENTGELFF. CDR3 nucleotide sequence: TGCAGCGTTATGAGGGAAAACACCGGGGAGCTGTTTTTT.

This clone was detected once. The chain carries TRBV29-1 and TRBJ1-5; tentatively, D is TRBD1 (6 bases). This CDR3 region has 12 residues. Deletions cut 6 bases from V and 6 bases from J, with 12 bases between. CDR1 SQVTM and CDR2 ANQGSEA come from the germline V gene. CDR3 nucleotide sequence: TGCAGCGTGGGAGGGGGTAGTCAGCCCCAGCATTTT. Protein: CSVGGGSQPQHF.

The rearrangement joins TRBV7-9 to TRBJ2-7; no firm D call. V lost 2 bases to trimming and J lost 1 base, with 9 bases between them. The germline V gene has CDR1 SEHNR and CDR2 FQNEAQ (reference sequence). This CDR3 spans 14 amino acids. The CDR3, as DNA: TGTGCCAGCAGCTTAATCCCACTATCCTACGAGCAGTACTTC. This codes for CASSLIPLSYEQYF.

The CDR3 reads CASDRGAFKLVAGELFF. The DNA for the CDR3 is TGTGCCAGCGACCGGGGGGCATTTAAGCTAGTTGCCGGGGAGCTGTTTTTT. V is TRBV2 and J is TRBJ2-2; D may be TRBD2 (7 bases). The CDR3 has 17 residues. Germline V gene sequence: CDR1 SNHLY, CDR2 FYNNEI. Trimming stripped 8 bases from V and 6 bases from J, with 25 bases between.

The rearrangement uses TRBV10-3 and TRBJ2-3; tentative D call: TRBD2 (9 bases). The V gene lost 6 bases and the J gene lost 0 bases, with 34 bases spanning the gap. The CDR3 runs to 22 residues. Germline V gene data show CDR1 as ENHRY and CDR2 as SYGVKD. The CDR3 spells CAISEPTGGKRASGVSTDTQYF. Written as DNA, the CDR3 is TGTGCCATCAGCGAACCCACAGGGGGGAAGAGGGCTAGCGGGGTAAGCACAGATACGCAGTATTTT.

The table lists this clone with a count of one. The chain joins TRBV4-1 to TRBJ1-3; D unresolved. CDR1 and CDR2 from the germline V gene are MGHRA and YSYEKL. Trimming cost V 0 bases and J 0 bases, with 6 bases left between them. The CDR3 sequence is 15 residues long. The CDR3 loop is CASSQDPYSGNTIYF. The CDR3 DNA reads TGCGCCAGCAGCCAAGACCCCTACTCTGGAAACACCATATATTTT.

The chain carries TRBV19 and TRBJ1-3; TRBD1 is a possible D gene (5 bases). V was shortened by 7 bases and J by 2 bases, with 18 bases between the two germline ends. CDR3 length: 16 residues. Per germline, CDR1 LNHDA and CDR2 SQIVND (reference sequence). As DNA, the CDR3 is TGTGCCAGTACCAAAGGAGGGAGGGGAGCTGGAAACACCATATATTTT. Translating gives CASTKGGRGAGNTIYF.